This TCR beta chain comes out of a study of T cells and Merkel cell carcinoma outcomes. Germline CDR1 LNHDA, CDR2 SQIVND (reference sequence). J lost 8 bases, V lost 2 bases, and 10 bases had no gene match. This CDR3 has 16 amino acids. The repertoire was sequenced with immunoSEQ multiplex PCR; TCRdb's copy has only in-frame clones and lacks some. This table holds 5,000 to 7,500 clones, 65% to 80% found once. The sample comprised tumor tissue from Merkel cell carcinoma. This receptor was obtained from a human donor with Merkel cell carcinoma. Some clones in this sample may be carry-over from other donors' samples. The chain carries TRBV19 and TRBJ2-1; 9 bases are shared with TRBD2. The CDR3 protein is CASSITVAGVQDEQFF. CDR3 sequence (DNA): TGTGCCAGTAGTATAACCGTAGCGGGAGTTCAGGATGAGCAGTTCTTC.